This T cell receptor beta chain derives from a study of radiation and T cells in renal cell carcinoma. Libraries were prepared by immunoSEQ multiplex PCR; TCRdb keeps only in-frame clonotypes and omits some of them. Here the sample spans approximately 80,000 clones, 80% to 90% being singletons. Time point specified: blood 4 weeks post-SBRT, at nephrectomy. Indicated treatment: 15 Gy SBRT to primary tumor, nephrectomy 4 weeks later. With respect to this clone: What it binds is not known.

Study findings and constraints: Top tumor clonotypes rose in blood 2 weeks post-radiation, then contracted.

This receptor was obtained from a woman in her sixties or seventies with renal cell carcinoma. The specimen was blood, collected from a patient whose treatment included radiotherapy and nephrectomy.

The CDR3 spells CASRDSGANVLTF. CDR3 in DNA: TGTGCCAGTAGGGACTCTGGGGCCAACGTCCTGACTTTC. V and J are TRBV19 and TRBJ2-6; no definite D call. The germline gives CDR1 LNHDA, CDR2 SQIVND (reference sequence). CDR3 length: 13 amino acids. Trimming removed 6 bases at V and 0 bases at J, with 3 bases between.